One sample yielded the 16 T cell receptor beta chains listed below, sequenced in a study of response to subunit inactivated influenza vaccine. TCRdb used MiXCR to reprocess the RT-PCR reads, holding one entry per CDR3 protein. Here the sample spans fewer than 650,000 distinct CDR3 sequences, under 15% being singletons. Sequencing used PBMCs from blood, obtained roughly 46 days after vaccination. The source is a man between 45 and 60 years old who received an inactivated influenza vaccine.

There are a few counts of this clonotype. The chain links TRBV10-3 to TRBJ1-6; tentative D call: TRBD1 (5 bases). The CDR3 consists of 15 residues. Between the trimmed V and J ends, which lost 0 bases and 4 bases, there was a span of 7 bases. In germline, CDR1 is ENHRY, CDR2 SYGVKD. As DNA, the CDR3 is TGTGCCATCAGTGAGTCGACAGCTTATAATTCACCCCTCCACTTT. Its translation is CAISESTAYNSPLHF.

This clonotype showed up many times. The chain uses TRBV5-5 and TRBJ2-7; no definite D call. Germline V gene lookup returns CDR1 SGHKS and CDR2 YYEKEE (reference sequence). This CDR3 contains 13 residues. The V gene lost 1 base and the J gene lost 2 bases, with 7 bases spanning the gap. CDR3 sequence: CASSLSDTYEQYF. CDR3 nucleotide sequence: TGTGCCAGCAGCTTGTCGGATACCTACGAGCAGTACTTC.

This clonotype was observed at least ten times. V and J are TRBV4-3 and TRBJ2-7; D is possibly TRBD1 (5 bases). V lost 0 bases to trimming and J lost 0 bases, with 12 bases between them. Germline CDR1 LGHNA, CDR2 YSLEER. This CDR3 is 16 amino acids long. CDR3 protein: CASSQDAGPSSYEQYF. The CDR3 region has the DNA TGCGCCAGCAGCCAAGACGCAGGGCCAAGCTCCTACGAGCAGTACTTC.

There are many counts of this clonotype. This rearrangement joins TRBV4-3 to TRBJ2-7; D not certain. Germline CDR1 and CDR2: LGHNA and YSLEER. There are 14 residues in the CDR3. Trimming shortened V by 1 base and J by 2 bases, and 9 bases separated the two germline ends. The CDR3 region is CASSQVRGTYEQYF. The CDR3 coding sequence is TGCGCCAGCAGCCAAGTACGCGGAACCTACGAGCAGTACTTC.

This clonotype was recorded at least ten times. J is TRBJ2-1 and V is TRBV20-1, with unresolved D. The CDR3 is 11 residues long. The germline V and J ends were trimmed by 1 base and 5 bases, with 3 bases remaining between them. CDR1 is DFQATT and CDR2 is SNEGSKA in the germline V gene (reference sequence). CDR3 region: CSARADNEQFF. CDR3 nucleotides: TGCAGTGCTAGAGCCGACAATGAGCAGTTCTTC.

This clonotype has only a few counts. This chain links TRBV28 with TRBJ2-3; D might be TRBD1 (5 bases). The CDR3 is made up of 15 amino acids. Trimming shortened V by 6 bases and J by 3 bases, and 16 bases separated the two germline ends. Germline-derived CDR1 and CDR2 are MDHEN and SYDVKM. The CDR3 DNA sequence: TGTGCCAGCAGACTACAGGAGACTCCGACAGATACGCAGTATTTT. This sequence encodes CASRLQETPTDTQYF.

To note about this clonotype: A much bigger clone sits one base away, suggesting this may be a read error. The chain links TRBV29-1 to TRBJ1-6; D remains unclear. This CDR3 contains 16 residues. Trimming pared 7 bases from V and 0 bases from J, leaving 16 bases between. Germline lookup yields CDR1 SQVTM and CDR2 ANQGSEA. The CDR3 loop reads CSDGVGPTSYNSPLHF. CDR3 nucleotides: TGCAGCGACGGGGTTGGACCCACCTCCTATAATTCACCCCTCCACTTT.

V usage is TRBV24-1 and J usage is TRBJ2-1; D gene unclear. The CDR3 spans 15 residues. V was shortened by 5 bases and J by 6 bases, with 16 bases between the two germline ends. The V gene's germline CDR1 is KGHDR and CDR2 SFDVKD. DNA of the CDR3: TGTGCCACCAGTGGGCCGGGCTTTAGACCCAATGAGCAGTTCTTC. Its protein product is CATSGPGFRPNEQFF.

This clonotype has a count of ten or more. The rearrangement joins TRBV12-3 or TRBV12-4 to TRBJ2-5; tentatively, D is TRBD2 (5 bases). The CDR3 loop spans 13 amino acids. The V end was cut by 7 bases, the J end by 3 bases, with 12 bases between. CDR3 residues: CASISDWKETQYF. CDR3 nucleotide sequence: TGTGCCAGCATCTCGGACTGGAAAGAGACCCAGTACTTC.

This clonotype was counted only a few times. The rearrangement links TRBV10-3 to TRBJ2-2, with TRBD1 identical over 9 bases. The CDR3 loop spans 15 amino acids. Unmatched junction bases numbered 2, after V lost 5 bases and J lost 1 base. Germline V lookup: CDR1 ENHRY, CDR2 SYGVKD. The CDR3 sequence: CAISPGQGNTGELFF. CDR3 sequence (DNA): TGTGCCATCAGTCCGGGACAGGGGAACACCGGGGAGCTGTTTTTT.

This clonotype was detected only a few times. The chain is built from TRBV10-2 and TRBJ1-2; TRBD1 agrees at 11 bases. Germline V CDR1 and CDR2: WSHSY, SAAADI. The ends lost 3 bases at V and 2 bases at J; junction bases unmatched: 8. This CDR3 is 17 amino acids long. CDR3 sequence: CASSDLRTGGANYGYTF. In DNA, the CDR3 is TGCGCCAGCAGTGATTTAAGGACAGGGGGCGCGAACTATGGCTACACCTTC.

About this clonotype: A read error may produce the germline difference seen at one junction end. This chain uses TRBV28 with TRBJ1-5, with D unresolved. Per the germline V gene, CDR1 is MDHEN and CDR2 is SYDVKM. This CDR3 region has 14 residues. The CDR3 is CASRPYVLNQPQDF. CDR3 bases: TGTGCCAGCAGACCCTACGTCCTCAATCAGCCCCAGGATTTT.

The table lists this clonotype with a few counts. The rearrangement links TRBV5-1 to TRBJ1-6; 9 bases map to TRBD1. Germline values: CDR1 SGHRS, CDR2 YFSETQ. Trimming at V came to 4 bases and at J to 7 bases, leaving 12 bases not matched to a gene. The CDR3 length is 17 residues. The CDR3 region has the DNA TGCGCCAGCAGCCGATGGACAGGGGCCGGGCAAAATTCACCCCTCCACTTT. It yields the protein CASSRWTGAGQNSPLHF. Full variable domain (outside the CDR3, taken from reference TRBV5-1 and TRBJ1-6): KAGVTQTPRYLIKTRGQQVTLSCSPISGHRSVSWYQQTPGQGLQFLFEYFSETQRNKGNFPGRFSGRQFSNSRSEMNVSTLELGDSALYLCASSRWTGAGQNSPLHFGNGTRLTVT.

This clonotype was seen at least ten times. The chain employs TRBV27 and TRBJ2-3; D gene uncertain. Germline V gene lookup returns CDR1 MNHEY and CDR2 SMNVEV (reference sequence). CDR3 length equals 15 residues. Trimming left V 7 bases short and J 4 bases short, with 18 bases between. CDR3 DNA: TGTGCCAGCATGGGTAAAGGGTTCACCGCAGATACGCAGTATTTT. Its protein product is CASMGKGFTADTQYF.

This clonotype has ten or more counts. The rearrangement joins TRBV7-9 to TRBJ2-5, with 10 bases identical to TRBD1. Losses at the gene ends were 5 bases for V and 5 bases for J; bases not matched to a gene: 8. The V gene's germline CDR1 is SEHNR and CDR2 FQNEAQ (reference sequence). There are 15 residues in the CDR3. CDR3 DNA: TGTGCCAGCAGCCCCCGGGACAGGGGTTTGGAGACCCAGTACTTC. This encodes CASSPRDRGLETQYF. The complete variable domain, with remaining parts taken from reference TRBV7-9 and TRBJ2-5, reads DTGVSQNPRHKITKRGQNVTFRCDPISEHNRLYWYRQTLGQGPEFLTYFQNEAQLEKSRLLSDRFSAERPKGSFSTLEIQRTEQGDSAMYLCASSPRDRGLETQYFGPGTRLLVL.

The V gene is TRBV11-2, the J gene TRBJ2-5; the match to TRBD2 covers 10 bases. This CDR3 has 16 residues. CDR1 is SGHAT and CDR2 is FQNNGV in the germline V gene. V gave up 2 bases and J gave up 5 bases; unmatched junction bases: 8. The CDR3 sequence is CASSLSLAGVPETQYF. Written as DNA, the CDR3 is TGTGCCAGCAGCTTATCGCTAGCGGGAGTTCCTGAGACCCAGTACTTC.